This T cell receptor beta chain was sequenced during a study of blood T cell repertoires in COVID-19. The wider study: The United States, Italy and Spain supplied acute and convalescent COVID-19 samples. T cells, B-cell-depleted T cells, or PBMCs provided the cDNA or gDNA that served as material.

This clone showed up just a few times. CDR3 length: 15 residues. V lost 4 bases and J lost 4; bases outside the gene matches: 8. Germline V CDR1 and CDR2: SGHRS, YFSETQ. Original data processing: Using reference gene primer amplification, nucleated cell counts were estimated. Here immunoSEQ multiplex PCR was the method, and the copy in TCRdb shows in-frame clones only, minus some. The V and J calls and clone size were taken over from that table, and D and trimming were inferred from the DNA. The sample has 60,000 to 65,000 clones; 65% to 90% are singletons. This chain links TRBV5-1 with TRBJ2-1; 7 positions agree with TRBD1. The specimen sequenced was peripheral blood. The sequence was collected from a woman aged 60-70 years with acute or convalescent COVID-19. CDR3 in DNA: TGCGCCAGCAGCACGGGACAGCCGGATTACAATGAGCAGTTCTTC. Its translation: CASSTGQPDYNEQFF.